This TCR beta chain was found in a study of T cell responses to AZD1222 COVID-19 vaccine. Study-wide findings and caveats: Nearly half of spike-specific TCRs reportedly go after variant regions that carry no mutations. Females outnumbered males among donors, who were mostly white British; clonal diversity was possibly underestimated.

Profiling relied on immunoSEQ multiplex PCR, and the TCRdb table lists in-frame clones only, not all of them. The repertoire includes about 200,000 clones, approximately 94% of them detected once, and 1.5% to 2% sits in the top ten. The CDR3 sequence is 17 residues long. Germline CDR1 is MDHEN and CDR2 is SYDVKM. V trimming: 3 bases; J trimming: 1 base; junction bases outside the gene matches: 8. In the case of this clone: What it recognizes is unknown.

V and J are TRBV28 and TRBJ1-3, with 8 bases matching TRBD1. The TCR sequence derives from an adult who received the MenACWY meningococcal vaccine as a control. The material was peripheral blood, obtained 28 days after the second dose of the MenACWY control vaccine. CDR3 in DNA: TGTGCCAGCAGTTTTGGCAGGGGGCTAGCATCTGGAAACACCATATATTTT. Translating gives CASSFGRGLASGNTIYF.